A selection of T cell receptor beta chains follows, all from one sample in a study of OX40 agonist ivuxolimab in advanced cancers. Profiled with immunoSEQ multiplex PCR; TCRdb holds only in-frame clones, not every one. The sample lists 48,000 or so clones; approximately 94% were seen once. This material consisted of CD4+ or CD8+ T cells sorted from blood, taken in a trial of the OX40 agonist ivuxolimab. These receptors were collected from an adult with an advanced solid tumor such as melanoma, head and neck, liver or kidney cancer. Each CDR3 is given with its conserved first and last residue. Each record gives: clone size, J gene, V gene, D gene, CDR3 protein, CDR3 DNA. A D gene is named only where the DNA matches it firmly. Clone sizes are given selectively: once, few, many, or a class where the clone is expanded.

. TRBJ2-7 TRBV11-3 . CASSLAEFGYEQYF TGTGCCAGCAGCTTAGCAGAGTTTGGCTACGAGCAGTACTTC
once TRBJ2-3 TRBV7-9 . CASSLASRVTDTQYF TGTGCCAGCAGCTTAGCATCACGTGTCACAGATACGCAGTATTTT
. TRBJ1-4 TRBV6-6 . CASSYQGLDEKLFF TGTGCCAGCAGTTACCAGGGGCTGGATGAAAAACTGTTTTTT
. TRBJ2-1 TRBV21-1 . CASSKLLPSYRDLYNEQFF TGTGCCAGCAGCAAACTCCTCCCTTCCTACAGGGATCTCTACAATGAGCAGTTCTTC
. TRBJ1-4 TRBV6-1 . CASSEGRGWEKLFF TGTGCCAGCAGTGAAGGACGGGGGTGGGAAAAACTGTTTTTT
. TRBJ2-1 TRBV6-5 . CASSYGGDEQFF TGTGCCAGCAGTTACGGGGGCGATGAGCAGTTCTTC
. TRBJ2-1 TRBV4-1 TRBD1 CASSSSPRDRVLNEQFF TGCGCCAGCAGCTCATCTCCCCGGGACAGGGTCCTCAATGAGCAGTTCTTC
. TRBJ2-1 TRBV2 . CASSGGLIGYNEQFF TGTGCCAGCAGTGGAGGACTAATCGGCTACAATGAGCAGTTCTTC
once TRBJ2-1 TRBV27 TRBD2 CASSLLGASGTVYNEQFF TGTGCCAGCAGCTTATTAGGGGCTAGCGGGACGGTATACAATGAGCAGTTCTTC
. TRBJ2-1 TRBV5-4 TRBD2 CASGLAGAYNEQFF TGTGCCAGCGGGTTAGCGGGAGCCTACAATGAGCAGTTCTTC
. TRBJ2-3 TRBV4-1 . CASSQGYGSSLTDTQYF TGCGCCAGCAGCCAAGGCTACGGCAGCTCCCTCACAGATACGCAGTATTTT
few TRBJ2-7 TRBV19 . CASSQSAEQYF TGTGCCAGTTCCCAAAGCGCCGAGCAGTACTTC
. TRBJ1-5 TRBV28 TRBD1 CASSLRGPGNQPQHF TGTGCCAGCAGTTTAAGGGGGCCGGGCAATCAGCCCCAGCATTTT
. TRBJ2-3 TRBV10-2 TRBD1 CASSEGQGSTDTQYF TGCGCCAGCAGTGAGGGACAGGGAAGCACAGATACGCAGTATTTT
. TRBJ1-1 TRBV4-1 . CASSQEHLPTEAFF TGCGCCAGCAGCCAAGAACATCTCCCTACTGAAGCTTTCTTT
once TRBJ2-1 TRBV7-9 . CASSLLSVLYNEQFF TGTGCCAGCAGCTTACTTTCAGTATTATACAATGAGCAGTTCTTC
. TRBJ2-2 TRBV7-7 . CASSNMALDGELFF TGTGCTAGCAGTAACATGGCCCTCGACGGGGAGCTGTTTTTT
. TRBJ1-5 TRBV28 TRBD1 CASTEEDRKGQPQHF TGTGCCAGCACCGAGGAGGACAGGAAGGGGCAGCCCCAGCATTTT
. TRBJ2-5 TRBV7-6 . CASSLAETQYF TGTGCCAGCAGCTTAGCAGAGACCCAGTACTTC
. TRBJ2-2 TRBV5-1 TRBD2 CASRRLAGEAGELFF TGCGCCAGCAGACGACTAGCGGGAGAGGCCGGGGAGCTGTTTTTT